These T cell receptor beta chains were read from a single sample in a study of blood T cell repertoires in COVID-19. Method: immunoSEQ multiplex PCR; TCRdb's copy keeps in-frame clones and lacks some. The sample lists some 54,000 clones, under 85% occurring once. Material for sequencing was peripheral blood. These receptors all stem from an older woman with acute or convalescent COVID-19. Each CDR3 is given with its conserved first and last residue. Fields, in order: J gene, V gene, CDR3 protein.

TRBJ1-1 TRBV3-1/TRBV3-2 CASSPRGTEAFF
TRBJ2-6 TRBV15 CATSVDRVGSGANVLTF
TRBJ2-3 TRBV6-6 CASSRLSGIPSDTQYF
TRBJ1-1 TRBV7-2 CASSRDRNTEAFF
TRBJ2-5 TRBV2 CASRPGTGREETQYF
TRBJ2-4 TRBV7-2 CASSLDRAKNIQYF
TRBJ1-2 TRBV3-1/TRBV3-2 CASSQDEGKTGGYTF
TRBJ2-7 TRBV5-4 CASSPGGQGSYEQYF
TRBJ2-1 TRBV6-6 CASRPPGLHNEQFF
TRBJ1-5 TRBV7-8 CASSPRQGLYQPQHF
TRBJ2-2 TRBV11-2 CASRLAGGRTGELFF
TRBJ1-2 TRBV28 CASIGTGGEWYGYTF
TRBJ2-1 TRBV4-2 CASSQGGQKFNNEQFF